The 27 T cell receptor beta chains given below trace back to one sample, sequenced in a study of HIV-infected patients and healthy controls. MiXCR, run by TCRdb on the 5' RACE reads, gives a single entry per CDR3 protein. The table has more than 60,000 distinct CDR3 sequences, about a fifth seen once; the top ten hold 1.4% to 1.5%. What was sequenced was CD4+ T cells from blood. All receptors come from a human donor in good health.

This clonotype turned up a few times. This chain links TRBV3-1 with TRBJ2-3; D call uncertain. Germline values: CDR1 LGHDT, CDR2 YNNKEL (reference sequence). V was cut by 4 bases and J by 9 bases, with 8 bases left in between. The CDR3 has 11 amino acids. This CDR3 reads CASSPGMTQYF. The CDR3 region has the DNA TGTGCCAGCAGCCCTGGTATGACGCAGTATTTT.

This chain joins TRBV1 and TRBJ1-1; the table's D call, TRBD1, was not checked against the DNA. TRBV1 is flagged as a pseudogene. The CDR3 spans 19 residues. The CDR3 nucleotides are TGCACCAGCAGCCACCTGGTTAAACAGGGAATCTTGCGAGACACTGAAGCTTTCTTT. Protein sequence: CTSSHLVKQGILRDTEAFF.

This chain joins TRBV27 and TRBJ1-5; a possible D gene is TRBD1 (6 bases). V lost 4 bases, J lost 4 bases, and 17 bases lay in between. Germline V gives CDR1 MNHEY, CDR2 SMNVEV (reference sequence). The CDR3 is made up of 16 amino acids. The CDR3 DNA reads TGTGCCAGCAGTTACGGTCCACAGGGTAGGAATCAGCCCCAGCATTTT. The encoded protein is CASSYGPQGRNQPQHF.

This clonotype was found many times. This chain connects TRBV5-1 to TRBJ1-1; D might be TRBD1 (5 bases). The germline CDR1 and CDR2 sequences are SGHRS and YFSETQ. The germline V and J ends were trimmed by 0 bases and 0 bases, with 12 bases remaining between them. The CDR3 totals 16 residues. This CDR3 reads CASSLGRGRLNTEAFF. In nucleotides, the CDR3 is TGCGCCAGCAGCTTGGGGCGGGGACGCTTGAACACTGAAGCTTTCTTT. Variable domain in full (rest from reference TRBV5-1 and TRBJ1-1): KAGVTQTPRYLIKTRGQQVTLSCSPISGHRSVSWYQQTPGQGLQFLFEYFSETQRNKGNFPGRFSGRQFSNSRSEMNVSTLELGDSALYLCASSLGRGRLNTEAFFGQGTRLTVV.

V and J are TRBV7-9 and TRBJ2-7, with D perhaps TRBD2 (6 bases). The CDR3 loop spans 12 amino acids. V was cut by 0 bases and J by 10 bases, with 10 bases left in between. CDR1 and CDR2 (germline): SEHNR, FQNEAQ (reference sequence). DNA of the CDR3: TGTGCCAGCAGCTTAGCGGGAGGCGGCCAGTACTTC. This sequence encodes CASSLAGGGQYF.

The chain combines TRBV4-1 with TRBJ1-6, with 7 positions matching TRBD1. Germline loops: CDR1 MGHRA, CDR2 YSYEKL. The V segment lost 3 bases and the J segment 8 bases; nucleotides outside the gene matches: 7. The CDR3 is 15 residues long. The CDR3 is CASSQGQYRDSPLHF. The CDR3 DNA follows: TGCGCCAGCAGCCAGGGACAGTATCGTGATTCACCCCTCCACTTT.

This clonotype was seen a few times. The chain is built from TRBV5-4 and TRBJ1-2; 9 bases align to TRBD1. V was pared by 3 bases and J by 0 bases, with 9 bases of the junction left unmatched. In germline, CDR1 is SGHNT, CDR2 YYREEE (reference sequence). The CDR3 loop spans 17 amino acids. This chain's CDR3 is CASSSFPDRGSNYGYTF. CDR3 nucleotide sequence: TGTGCCAGCAGCTCATTCCCGGACAGGGGATCTAACTATGGCTACACCTTC.

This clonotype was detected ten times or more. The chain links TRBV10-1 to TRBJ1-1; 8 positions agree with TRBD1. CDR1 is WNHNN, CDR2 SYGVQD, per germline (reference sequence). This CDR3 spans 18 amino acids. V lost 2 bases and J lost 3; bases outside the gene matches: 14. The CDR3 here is CASSEVAGRGLKDTEAFF. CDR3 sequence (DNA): TGCGCCAGCAGTGAGGTCGCGGGCAGGGGGCTCAAAGACACTGAAGCTTTCTTT.

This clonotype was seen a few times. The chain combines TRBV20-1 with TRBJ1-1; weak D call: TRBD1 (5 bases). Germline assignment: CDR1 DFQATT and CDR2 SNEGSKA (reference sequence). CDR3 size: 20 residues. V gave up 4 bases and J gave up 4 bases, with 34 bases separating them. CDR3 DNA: TGCAGTGCTAAGCCGAGGTTCGGGGCAGGGAGGCGGACTTTGGGCACTGAAGCTTTCTTT. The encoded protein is CSAKPRFGAGRRTLGTEAFF.

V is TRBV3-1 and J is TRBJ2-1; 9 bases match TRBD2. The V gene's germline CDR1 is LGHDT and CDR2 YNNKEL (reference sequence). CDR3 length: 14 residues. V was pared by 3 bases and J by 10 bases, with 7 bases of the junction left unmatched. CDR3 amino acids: CASSQQAGGKEQFF. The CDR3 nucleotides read TGTGCCAGCAGCCAGCAAGCGGGAGGTAAGGAGCAGTTCTTC.

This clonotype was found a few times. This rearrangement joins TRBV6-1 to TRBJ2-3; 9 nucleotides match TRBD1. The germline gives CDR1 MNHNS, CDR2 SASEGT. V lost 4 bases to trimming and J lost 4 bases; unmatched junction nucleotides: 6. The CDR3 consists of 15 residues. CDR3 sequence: CASSGGQGISDTQYF. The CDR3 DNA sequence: TGTGCCAGCAGTGGGGGACAGGGAATATCAGATACGCAGTATTTT.

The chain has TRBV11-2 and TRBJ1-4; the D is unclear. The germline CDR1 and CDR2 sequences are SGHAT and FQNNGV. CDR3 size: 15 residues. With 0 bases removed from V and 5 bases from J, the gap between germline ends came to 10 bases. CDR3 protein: CASSLDMVRNEKLFF. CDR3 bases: TGTGCCAGCAGCTTAGATATGGTCAGAAATGAAAAACTGTTTTTT.

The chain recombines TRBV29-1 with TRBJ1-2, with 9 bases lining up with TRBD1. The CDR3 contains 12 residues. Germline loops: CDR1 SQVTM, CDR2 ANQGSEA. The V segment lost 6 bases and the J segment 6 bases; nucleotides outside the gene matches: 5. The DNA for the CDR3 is TGCAGCGTGGCACAGGGGGCGAATGGCTACACCTTC. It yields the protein CSVAQGANGYTF.

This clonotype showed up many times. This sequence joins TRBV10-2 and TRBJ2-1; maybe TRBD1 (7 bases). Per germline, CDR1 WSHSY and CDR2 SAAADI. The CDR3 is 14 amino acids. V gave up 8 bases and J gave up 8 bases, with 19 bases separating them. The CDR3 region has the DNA TGCGCCAGCCAGGGGGACTTGGTAATGCATGAGCAGTTCTTC. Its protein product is CASQGDLVMHEQFF.

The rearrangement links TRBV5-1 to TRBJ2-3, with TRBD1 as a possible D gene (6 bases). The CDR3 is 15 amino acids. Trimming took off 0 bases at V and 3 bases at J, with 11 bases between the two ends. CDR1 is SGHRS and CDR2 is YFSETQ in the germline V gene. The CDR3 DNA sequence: TGCGCCAGCAGCTTGGGGATTGGACAGACAGATACGCAGTATTTT. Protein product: CASSLGIGQTDTQYF. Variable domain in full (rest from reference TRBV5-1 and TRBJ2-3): KAGVTQTPRYLIKTRGQQVTLSCSPISGHRSVSWYQQTPGQGLQFLFEYFSETQRNKGNFPGRFSGRQFSNSRSEMNVSTLELGDSALYLCASSLGIGQTDTQYFGPGTRLTVL.

CDR3 amino acids: CSVARTDTQYF. DNA for the CDR3: TGCAGCGTTGCCCGAACAGATACGCAGTATTTT. This chain uses TRBV29-1 with TRBJ2-3; D is undetermined. Per germline, CDR1 SQVTM and CDR2 ANQGSEA. The V end lost 4 bases, the J end lost 3 bases, and 5 bases lay between the germline ends. The CDR3 has 11 amino acids.

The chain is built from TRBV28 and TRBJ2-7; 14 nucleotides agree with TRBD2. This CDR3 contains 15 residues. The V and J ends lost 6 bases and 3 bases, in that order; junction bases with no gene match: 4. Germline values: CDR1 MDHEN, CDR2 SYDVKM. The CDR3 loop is CASRTSGGESYEQYF. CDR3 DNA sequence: TGTGCCAGCAGGACTAGCGGGGGGGAAAGCTACGAGCAGTACTTC.

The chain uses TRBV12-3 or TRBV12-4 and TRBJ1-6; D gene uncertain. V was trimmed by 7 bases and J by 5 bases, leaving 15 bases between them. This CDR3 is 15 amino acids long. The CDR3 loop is CASTPSGLDNSPLHF. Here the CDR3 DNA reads TGTGCCAGCACTCCCTCGGGTCTGGATAATTCACCCCTCCACTTT.

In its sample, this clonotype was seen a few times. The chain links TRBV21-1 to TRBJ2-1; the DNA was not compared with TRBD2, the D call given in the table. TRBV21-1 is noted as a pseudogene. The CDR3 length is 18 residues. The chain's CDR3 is CASSKGRLAGGFCNEQFF. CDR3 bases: TGTGCCAGCAGCAAGGGGAGACTAGCGGGGGGATTTTGCAATGAGCAGTTCTTC.

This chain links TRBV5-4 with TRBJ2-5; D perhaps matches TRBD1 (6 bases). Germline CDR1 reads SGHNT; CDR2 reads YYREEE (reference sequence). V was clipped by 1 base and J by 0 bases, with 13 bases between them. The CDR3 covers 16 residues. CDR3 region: CASSLKPQGYQETQYF. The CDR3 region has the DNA TGTGCCAGCAGCTTGAAGCCTCAGGGGTACCAAGAGACCCAGTACTTC. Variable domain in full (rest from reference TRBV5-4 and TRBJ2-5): ETGVTQSPTHLIKTRGQQVTLRCSSQSGHNTVSWYQQALGQGPQFIFQYYREEENGRGNFPPRFSGLQFPNYSSELNVNALELDDSALYLCASSLKPQGYQETQYFGPGTRLLVL.

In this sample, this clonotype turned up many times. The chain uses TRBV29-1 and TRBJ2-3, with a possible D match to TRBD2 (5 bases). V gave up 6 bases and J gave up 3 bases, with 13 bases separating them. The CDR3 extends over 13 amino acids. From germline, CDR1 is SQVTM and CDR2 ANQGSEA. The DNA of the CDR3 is TGCAGCGTCGGACTGAGACAAACAGATACGCAGTATTTT. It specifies CSVGLRQTDTQYF.

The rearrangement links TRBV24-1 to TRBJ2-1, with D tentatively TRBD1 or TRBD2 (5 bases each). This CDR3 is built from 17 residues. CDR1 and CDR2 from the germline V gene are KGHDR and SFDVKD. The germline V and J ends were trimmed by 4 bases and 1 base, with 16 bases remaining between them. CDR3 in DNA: TGTGCCACCAGTGACCCCGCCCATGGGGGTTCCTACAATGAGCAGTTCTTC. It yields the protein CATSDPAHGGSYNEQFF.

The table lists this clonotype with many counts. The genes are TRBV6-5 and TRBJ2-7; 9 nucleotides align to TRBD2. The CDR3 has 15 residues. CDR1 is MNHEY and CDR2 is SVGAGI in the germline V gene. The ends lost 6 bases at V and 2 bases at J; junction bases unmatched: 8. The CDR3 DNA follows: TGTGCCAGCAGCTCGGGGGCGGGAGGGCCCTACGAGCAGTACTTC. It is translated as CASSSGAGGPYEQYF.

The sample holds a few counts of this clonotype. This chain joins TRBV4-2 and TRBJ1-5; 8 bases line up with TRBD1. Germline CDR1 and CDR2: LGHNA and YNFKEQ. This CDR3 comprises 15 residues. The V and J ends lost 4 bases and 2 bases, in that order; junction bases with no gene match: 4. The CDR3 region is CASSLQDRGNQPQHF. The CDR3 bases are TGTGCCAGCAGCCTACAGGACAGGGGCAATCAGCCCCAGCATTTT.

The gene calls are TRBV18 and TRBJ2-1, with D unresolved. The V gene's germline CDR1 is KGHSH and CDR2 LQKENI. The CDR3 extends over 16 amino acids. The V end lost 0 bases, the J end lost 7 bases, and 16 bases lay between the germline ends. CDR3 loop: CASSPPSGEYTNEQFF. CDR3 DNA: TGTGCCAGCTCACCACCTTCAGGCGAGTACACGAATGAGCAGTTCTTC.

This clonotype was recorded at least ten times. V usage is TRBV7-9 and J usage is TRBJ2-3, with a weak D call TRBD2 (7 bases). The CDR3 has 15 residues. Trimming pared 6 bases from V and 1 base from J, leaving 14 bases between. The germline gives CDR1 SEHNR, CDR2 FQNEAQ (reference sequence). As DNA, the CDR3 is TGTGCCAGCAGTCCCTGGGGGGGCCGCACAGATACGCAGTATTTT. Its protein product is CASSPWGGRTDTQYF.

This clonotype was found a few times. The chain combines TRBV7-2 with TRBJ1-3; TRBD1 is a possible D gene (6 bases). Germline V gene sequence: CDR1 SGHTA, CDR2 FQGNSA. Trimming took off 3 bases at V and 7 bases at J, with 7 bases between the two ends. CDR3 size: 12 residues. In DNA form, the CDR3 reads TGTGCCAGCAGCTTCAGGGGCAACACCATATATTTT. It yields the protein CASSFRGNTIYF.